A selection of T cell receptor beta chains follows, all from one sample in a study of blood T cells in healthy people across ages. TCRdb ran MiXCR on the 5' RACE reads and lists one entry per CDR3 protein. The sample contains over a million distinct CDR3 sequences, 40% to 45% of which appear only once. The sequenced sample consisted of blood. The receptors originated from an older woman in good health. Each CDR3 is given with its conserved first and last residue.

j_call v_call cdr3_aa
TRBJ1-4 TRBV5-4 CASSLGAGDEKLFF
TRBJ1-1 TRBV2 CATLKRDREGMNTEAFF
TRBJ1-2 TRBV6-1 CASSEADDTDYGYTF
TRBJ2-7 TRBV5-1 CASSLLGGQNYEQYF
. TRBV3-1 CASSQEALAGLETQYF
TRBJ2-5 TRBV15 CATSRDQGETQYF
. TRBV7-8 CASSFGDSGTSGSREQYF
TRBJ2-7 TRBV20-1 CSARDINSEQYF
TRBJ2-5 TRBV28 CASSLQGHQETQYF
TRBJ1-1 TRBV10-3 CAISDYIGTVNTEAFF
TRBJ1-5 TRBV28 CASSTPQRQPQHF
TRBJ2-1 TRBV10-3 CATSMDGNNEQFF
. TRBV6-1 CASNLPIAGGPHEQYF
TRBJ1-6 TRBV28 CASSPSESSYNSPLHF
TRBJ2-1 TRBV25-1 CASSDWREQFF
TRBJ2-7 TRBV7-8 CASSRGQVAYEQYF
TRBJ2-1 TRBV28 CASSRTSHYEQFF
TRBJ2-1 TRBV4-2 CASSLYSGSSYNEQFF
. TRBV27 CASSPSRLAGGFETQYF
TRBJ2-1 TRBV10-3 CAISAGRIEQFF
TRBJ2-6 TRBV5-1 CASSLGRVTGANVLTF
TRBJ2-7 TRBV27 CASSTSGYPYEQYF
TRBJ1-5 TRBV12-3/TRBV12-4 CASSLGGNSNQPQHF
TRBJ2-7 TRBV20-1 CSAVDSSHEQYF
TRBJ2-3 TRBV5-4 CASSSSGTPDTQYF
TRBJ2-7 TRBV6-6 CASSYGSPRDRAYEQYF
TRBJ2-7 TRBV7-2 CASSLAGTSGTYEQYF
TRBJ2-3 TRBV30 CAGERYTSTDTQYF
TRBJ2-1 TRBV2 CASSLSLLRTDSNEQFF
TRBJ1-4 TRBV15 CATSRDRGIGREDGEGKLFF
TRBJ2-7 TRBV12-3/TRBV12-4 CASSLSREHYEQYF
TRBJ2-7 TRBV4-1 CASSQVIRVEQYF
TRBJ2-7 TRBV20-1 CSASIRDRGLSSSYEQYF
TRBJ2-1 TRBV7-9 CASSLTPFGLATYNEQFF
TRBJ2-1 TRBV25-1 CASTQYNEQFF
TRBJ2-7 TRBV7-8 CASSLAGAYERYF
TRBJ1-2 TRBV3-1 CASSQGQLGYGYTF
TRBJ2-3 TRBV24-1 CATSTRGRTDTQYF
TRBJ2-7 TRBV29-1 CSVPILAGGNYEQYF
TRBJ1-2 TRBV2 CASSEILGRLGHYGYTF
. TRBV6-4 CASSDVGASSYNEQYF
TRBJ2-1 TRBV11-2 CASSLWNIRRKSYNEQFF
TRBJ1-1 TRBV6-5 CASIQGEGKGKAFF
TRBJ2-4 TRBV29-1 CSVEGRGGTENIQYF
TRBJ2-3 TRBV7-2 CASSPPFSGGPVDTQYF
TRBJ1-5 TRBV12-3/TRBV12-4 CASTLRTGGTVQPQHF